This TCR beta chain is from a study of spatial heterogeneity in lung cancer. The time point: sample taken at primary tumor resection. Unsorted whole RNA from tumor, nontumor lung or frozen PBMC underwent sequencing. The table lists this clonotype with many counts. Every cDNA TCR molecule received its own unique molecular identifier. One entry per CDR3 protein results from TCRdb running MiXCR on the 5' RACE reads. The sample records 4,000 to 5,500 distinct CDR3 sequences, about a sixth being singletons. Germline trimming cut 2 bases from V and 4 bases from J; bases unmatched to any gene: 15. The CDR3 covers 18 residues. From germline, CDR1 is DFQATT and CDR2 SNEGSKA (reference sequence).

Sequencing used normal lung tissue next to the tumor, obtained at surgery. The receptor was derived from a male donor with early-stage non-small cell lung cancer. This chain connects TRBV20-1 to TRBJ2-3, with 10 bases identical to TRBD1. The CDR3 loop is CSARRGQGPSLVADTQYF. The CDR3, as DNA: TGCAGTGCTAGACGGGGACAGGGGCCCTCCTTGGTTGCAGATACGCAGTATTTT.